Detailed here is one TCR beta chain. The antigen remains unidentified. Each CDR3 protein gets one entry after TCRdb re-called the 5' RACE reads with MiXCR. The data contain 620,000 or so distinct CDR3 sequences, 9% to 15% of them singletons. This CDR3 has 12 amino acids. V lost 6 bases and J 6 bases, leaving 12 bases between the germline ends. Looked up from germline, CDR1 is DFQATT and CDR2 is SNEGSKA (reference sequence). The data stem from a study of T cells after yellow fever vaccination. Study details: SMART-Seq v4 Ultra Low Input prepared libraries from low-cell fractions.

General study findings and limits: Post-booster samples contained most primary-vaccination clones (around 95% CD4, about 85% CD8). The presence of abundant clonotypes contaminating from the bulk population was possible in FACS-sorted repertoires.

The receptor was isolated from a man aged 30 to 45 who received the YFV17D yellow fever vaccine. The chain is built from TRBV20-1 and TRBJ2-1; D is unresolved. The specimen comprised PBMCs, sampled on the day of the yellow fever booster vaccination. CDR3 DNA sequence: TGCAGTGCAAAAGGGTCCGTCAATGAGCAGTTCTTC. This codes for CSAKGSVNEQFF.